These T cell receptor beta chains were read from a single sample in a study of blood T cell repertoires in COVID-19. Profiled with immunoSEQ multiplex PCR; TCRdb holds only in-frame clones, not every one. Here the sample spans just over 300,000 clones, approximately 85% being singletons. The sequenced sample consisted of PBMCs or T cells enriched from blood (not recorded which). These receptor sequences come from a man aged 25 to 45 who had recovered from COVID-19. CDR3s include the opening cysteine and the closing phenylalanine or tryptophan. Fields, in order: J gene, D gene, V gene, CDR3 length, clone size, CDR3 protein, CDR3 DNA. D genes are given only for firm matches. The size of a clone is reported for some rows only, either as once, few or many, or as a class for expanded clones.

TRBJ2-1	NA	TRBV29-1	10	NA	CSVAEVEQFF	TGCAGCGTTGCGGAGGTTGAGCAGTTCTTC
TRBJ1-6	NA	TRBV7-9	15	NA	CASSSQGFGNSPLHF	TGTGCCAGCAGCTCGCAGGGGTTCGGGAATTCACCCCTCCACTTT
TRBJ2-2	TRBD1	TRBV5-1	16	NA	CASSLRTGGDTGELFF	TGCGCCAGCAGCCTCCGGACAGGGGGCGACACCGGGGAGCTGTTTTTT
TRBJ1-5	TRBD1	TRBV6-5	13	NA	CASRRQGGQPQHF	TGTGCCAGCAGGCGGCAGGGGGGTCAGCCCCAGCATTTT
TRBJ1-2	NA	TRBV6-5	13	NA	CASSYAAEYGYTF	TGTGCCAGCAGTTACGCAGCGGAGTATGGCTACACCTTC
TRBJ2-1	TRBD1	TRBV13	15	once	CASSLGTGRYNEQFF	TGTGCCAGCAGCTTAGGGACAGGGCGCTACAATGAGCAGTTCTTC
TRBJ2-7	NA	TRBV21-1	15	NA	CASSKLTIRSYEQYF	TGTGCCAGCAGCAAATTGACAATTCGCTCCTACGAGCAGTACTTC
TRBJ2-3	NA	TRBV7-9	14	NA	CASSLVRGGDTQYF	TGTGCCAGCAGCTTAGTCAGGGGCGGAGATACGCAGTATTTT
TRBJ2-7	TRBD2	TRBV7-2	13	NA	CASSLGLVNEQYF	TGTGCCAGCAGCCTAGGACTAGTGAACGAGCAGTACTTC
TRBJ2-2	NA	TRBV11-2	14	NA	CASSWTANTGELFF	TGTGCCAGCAGCTGGACAGCGAACACCGGGGAGCTGTTTTTT
TRBJ1-6	TRBD1	TRBV6-2/TRBV6-3	17	NA	CASSPPPTGPQNSPLHF	TGTGCCAGCAGCCCTCCTCCGACAGGGCCACAAAATTCACCCCTCCACTTT
TRBJ2-6	TRBD2	TRBV4-2	18	NA	CASSQQTSGSSGANVLTF	TGTGCCAGCAGCCAGCAAACTAGCGGAAGCTCTGGGGCCAACGTCCTGACTTTC
TRBJ2-2	TRBD2	TRBV25-1	15	NA	CASSDLAEDTGELFF	TGTGCCAGCAGTGACCTAGCGGAGGACACCGGGGAGCTGTTTTTT
TRBJ1-2	TRBD1	TRBV4-2	15	NA	CASSRTTGLYYGYTF	TGTGCCAGCAGCCGGACGACAGGGCTTTACTATGGCTACACCTTC
TRBJ2-2	TRBD1	TRBV11-2	16	NA	CASSSLTGISTGELFF	TGTGCCAGCAGCTCCCTGACAGGGATTAGCACCGGGGAGCTGTTTTTT
TRBJ2-2	TRBD1	TRBV7-2	14	NA	CASRMGQITGELFF	TGTGCCAGCAGGATGGGACAGATCACCGGGGAGCTGTTTTTT
TRBJ1-5	NA	TRBV6-1	14	NA	CASSEASRYQPQHF	TGTGCCAGCAGTGAAGCCTCCCGGTATCAGCCCCAGCATTTT
TRBJ2-5	NA	TRBV5-6	17	NA	CASSLIAGISRGETQYF	TGTGCCAGCAGCTTAATCGCCGGGATCTCTAGGGGGGAGACCCAGTACTTC
TRBJ2-7	NA	TRBV10-3	13	NA	CAISGRGGYEQYF	TGTGCCATCAGTGGAAGGGGGGGCTACGAGCAGTACTTC
TRBJ2-3	TRBD1	TRBV15	18	NA	CATSRYTGTGDGTDTQYF	TGTGCCACCAGCAGGTATACCGGGACAGGGGATGGAACAGATACGCAGTATTTT
TRBJ1-2	NA	TRBV21-1	15	NA	CASSKGRGKGYGYTF	TGTGCCAGCAGCAAAGGTCGAGGGAAAGGGTACGGCTACACCTTC
TRBJ1-1	TRBD1	TRBV7-9	13	NA	CASRFTGASEAFF	TGTGCCAGCAGATTTACAGGGGCATCTGAAGCTTTCTTT
TRBJ2-7	TRBD1	TRBV11-2	15	once	CASSFGQGAGYEQYF	TGTGCCAGCAGCTTCGGACAGGGGGCGGGTTACGAGCAGTACTTC
TRBJ2-3	NA	TRBV2	15	NA	CASSEQGSWTDTQYF	TGTGCCAGCAGTGAACAGGGGTCTTGGACAGATACGCAGTATTTT
TRBJ2-1	NA	TRBV9	14	NA	CASSVEGVINEQFF	TGTGCCAGCAGCGTAGAGGGGGTGATCAATGAGCAGTTCTTC
TRBJ1-1	NA	TRBV12-5	12	NA	CASGIGGTEAFF	TGTGCTAGTGGGATAGGGGGCACTGAAGCTTTCTTT
TRBJ1-2	NA	TRBV2	12	NA	CASSGQYYGYTF	TGTGCCAGCAGTGGGCAGTACTATGGCTACACCTTC
TRBJ1-4	NA	TRBV12-1	15	NA	CASSHGDSGNEKLFF	TGTGCCAGCAGCCACGGGGACAGTGGAAATGAAAAACTGTTTTTT
TRBJ2-1	TRBD2	TRBV2	14	NA	CASSQRGSYNEQFF	TGTGCCAGCAGCCAGCGGGGATCCTACAATGAGCAGTTCTTC
TRBJ2-2	NA	TRBV12-5	16	NA	CASGLGRTATTGELFF	TGTGCTAGTGGTTTGGGCAGGACAGCGACGACCGGGGAGCTGTTTTTT
TRBJ2-7	TRBD1	TRBV30	12	NA	CAWSGQGGEQYF	TGTGCCTGGAGTGGACAGGGCGGAGAGCAGTACTTC
TRBJ1-4	TRBD1	TRBV2	15	NA	CASRIRQGTNEKLFF	TGTGCCAGCAGAATTAGACAGGGTACTAATGAAAAACTGTTTTTT
TRBJ1-1	NA	TRBV5-1	13	NA	CASSPGLNTEAFF	TGCGCCAGCAGCCCGGGTCTGAACACTGAAGCTTTCTTT
TRBJ2-7	TRBD2	TRBV3-1/TRBV3-2	17	few	CASSHLAGGTFLYEQYF	TGTGCCAGCAGCCACCTAGCGGGGGGGACCTTTTTATACGAGCAGTACTTC
TRBJ2-3	NA	TRBV24-1	12	NA	CATSGSADTQYF	TGTGCCACCAGTGGGAGTGCCGATACGCAGTATTTT
TRBJ2-3	NA	TRBV19	15	NA	CASSIVGGETDTQYF	TGTGCCAGTAGTATAGTGGGCGGGGAAACAGATACGCAGTATTTT
TRBJ2-5	NA	TRBV4-2	16	NA	CASSPKGPPLAETQYF	TGTGCCAGCAGCCCGAAGGGCCCCCCTTTAGCGGAGACCCAGTACTTC
TRBJ2-7	TRBD2	TRBV6-5	15	NA	CASSYPGRGYNEQYF	TGTGCCAGCAGTTACCCAGGGCGGGGGTACAACGAGCAGTACTTC
TRBJ2-3	TRBD1	TRBV6-4	14	NA	CASSGTDPTDTQYF	TGTGCCAGCAGCGGGACAGATCCTACAGATACGCAGTATTTT
TRBJ2-7	TRBD1	TRBV24-1	16	NA	CATSGFGDRGSWEQYF	TGTGCCACCAGTGGGTTCGGGGACAGGGGATCGTGGGAGCAGTACTTC
TRBJ2-2	TRBD2	TRBV10-3	17	NA	CAISAGTSGGGIGELFF	TGTGCCATCAGTGCTGGGACTAGCGGGGGGGGAATCGGGGAGCTGTTTTTT
TRBJ1-1	TRBD1	TRBV5-8	13	once	CASSFDRGAEAFF	TGTGCCAGCAGCTTCGACAGGGGCGCTGAAGCTTTCTTT
TRBJ2-2	TRBD2	TRBV4-1	16	NA	CASSSRTSGLHGELFF	TGCGCCAGCAGCTCTCGGACTAGCGGGCTACACGGGGAGCTGTTTTTT
TRBJ1-6	TRBD1	TRBV7-9	15	few	CASSSQGQFNSPLHF	TGTGCCAGCAGCTCACAGGGACAGTTTAATTCACCCCTCCACTTT
TRBJ2-1	TRBD2	TRBV5-1	16	NA	CASSPGASGGASEQFF	TGCGCCAGCAGCCCTGGGGCTAGCGGGGGGGCCAGTGAGCAGTTCTTC
TRBJ2-2	NA	TRBV11-3	14	NA	CASSLYANTGELFF	TGTGCCAGCAGCTTATATGCGAACACCGGGGAGCTGTTTTTT
TRBJ2-2	TRBD1	TRBV9	17	NA	CASSVDGTGHRTGELFF	TGTGCCAGCAGCGTAGATGGGACAGGGCATAGGACCGGGGAGCTGTTTTTT
TRBJ1-2	NA	TRBV11-2	16	NA	CASSLNPFGGNYGYTF	TGTGCCAGCAGCTTAAATCCCTTCGGGGGTAACTATGGCTACACCTTC
TRBJ2-1	NA	TRBV5-1	12	NA	CASSLDRTEQFF	TGCGCCAGCAGTTTAGACAGAACTGAGCAGTTCTTC
TRBJ1-4	TRBD1	TRBV7-9	17	once	CASSPGGGQGVGEKLFF	TGTGCCAGCAGCCCCGGCGGTGGACAGGGGGTCGGTGAAAAACTGTTTTTT
TRBJ1-1	NA	TRBV5-1	14	NA	CASSLDGGNTEAFF	TGCGCCAGCAGCCTGGACGGAGGGAACACTGAAGCTTTCTTT
TRBJ1-4	NA	TRBV10-1	16	NA	CASTTDCLTTNEKLFF	TGCGCCAGCACCACGGACTGTCTCACAACTAATGAAAAACTGTTTTTT
TRBJ2-3	NA	TRBV19	14	NA	CASSIGPGSDTQYF	TGTGCCAGTAGTATAGGGCCAGGGTCAGATACGCAGTATTTT